The rows below give T cell receptor beta chains drawn from one sample of a study of cytomegalovirus exposure and HLA in healthy donors. Assay used: immunoSEQ multiplex PCR; TCRdb lists only in-frame clones, some missing. Of 200,000 to 250,000 clones in the sample, about nine tenths were seen once. The sample was PBMCs. These TCRs come from a woman between 18 and 30 years old in good health and CMV-seropositive. Each CDR3 is given with its conserved first and last residue. D genes are given only for firm matches. Some rows mark clone size as missing; the rest say once, few, many or name a class of expanded clone.

d_call j_call v_call clone_size cdr3_nt cdr3_aa
NA TRBJ1-1 TRBV29-1 NA TGCAGCGTTGAAGACCTTCTGACGGGAGCTTTCTTT CSVEDLLTGAFF
NA TRBJ2-1 TRBV19 NA TGTGCCAGTAGTCCGGTCTACAATGAGCAGTTCTTC CASSPVYNEQFF
TRBD1 TRBJ1-5 TRBV18 few TGTGCCAGCTCACGTATCAGGGGGATCAATCAGCCCCAGCATTTT CASSRIRGINQPQHF
TRBD2 TRBJ2-7 TRBV4-1 NA TGCGCCAGCAGCCAAGAGAAGGGCGGGGGGAACGAGCAGTACTTC CASSQEKGGGNEQYF
TRBD1 TRBJ1-2 TRBV27 once TGTGCCAGCAGTCTCCGGGACAGGGGGATACATGGCTACACCTTC CASSLRDRGIHGYTF
NA TRBJ1-2 TRBV2 few TGTGCCAGCAGTCTTTCCGCACTACAGGAGGGTTATTTAAGCTACACCTTC CASSLSALQEGYLSYTF
NA TRBJ1-1 TRBV30 few TGTGCCTGGAGCGTCACAGGCACTGAAGCTTTCTTT CAWSVTGTEAFF
TRBD1 TRBJ2-5 TRBV28 NA TGTGCCAGCAGTTTGCTAGGGACAGGTGAAGAGACCCAGTACTTC CASSLLGTGEETQYF
TRBD2 TRBJ2-7 TRBV5-6 NA TGTGCCAGCAGCTTGGCACCGGGAGGCTTGAGATACGAGCAGTACTTC CASSLAPGGLRYEQYF
TRBD1 TRBJ2-5 TRBV7-3 NA TGTGCCAGCAGCTATCTCGGGACAGGTGTTCTAGAGACCCAGTACTTC CASSYLGTGVLETQYF
NA TRBJ2-7 TRBV6-1 NA TGTGCCAGCAGTGAAATAGGGAGCTCCTACGAGCAGTACTTC CASSEIGSSYEQYF
NA TRBJ2-3 TRBV30 NA TGTGCCTTCGGTATTGGAGGTTTTGGTACAGATACGCAGTATTTT CAFGIGGFGTDTQYF
NA TRBJ2-1 TRBV15 NA TGTGCCACCAGCAGAGATACTCGTACGGGGTTTTCCTACAATGAGCAGTTCTTC CATSRDTRTGFSYNEQFF
NA TRBJ1-5 TRBV28 NA TGTGCCAGCAGCAACCCGGGACTCCACTCATATAGCAATCAGCCCCAGCATTTT CASSNPGLHSYSNQPQHF
NA TRBJ1-1 TRBV27 once TGTGCCAGCAGTTTACGGGGGATGAACACTGAAGCTTTCTTT CASSLRGMNTEAFF
TRBD1 TRBJ2-7 TRBV7-9 few TGTGCCAGCAGCTTAAGAACGACAGGGATGGTCTACGAGCAGTACTTC CASSLRTTGMVYEQYF
NA TRBJ2-7 TRBV7-9 few TGTGCCAGCAGCGCCCGACAGGAAACCTACGAGCAGTACTTC CASSARQETYEQYF
NA TRBJ1-1 TRBV27 NA TGTGCCAGCAGTTTGGACATGAACACTGAAGCTTTCTTT CASSLDMNTEAFF
NA TRBJ2-2 TRBV4-2 NA TGTGCCAGCAGCCCCCAGCCTGGGGGGGCTACGAACACCGGGGAGCTGTTTTTT CASSPQPGGATNTGELFF
NA TRBJ1-1 TRBV6-5 NA TGTGCCAGCAGTTACGGCCATATCAGGGTGAACACTGAAGCTTTCTTT CASSYGHIRVNTEAFF
NA TRBJ2-2 TRBV28 NA TGTGCCAGCAGTTTCAGGGCGGTTACCGGGGAGCTGTTTTTT CASSFRAVTGELFF
NA TRBJ1-2 TRBV4-2 NA TGTGCCAGCAGCCCCGAGGAGGCCTACTATGGCTACACCTTC CASSPEEAYYGYTF
NA TRBJ2-7 TRBV29-1 NA TGCAGCGTAGCAAGAACTTCGGGACATGGGTACGAGCAGTACTTC CSVARTSGHGYEQYF
NA TRBJ1-5 TRBV7-2 NA TGTGCCAGCAGCTTAGACAGACAGCCCCAGCATTTT CASSLDRQPQHF
TRBD1 TRBJ2-5 TRBV11-1 NA TGTGCCAGCAGCCATACCGGGACAGGGAGGCAAGAGACCCAGTACTTC CASSHTGTGRQETQYF
TRBD1 TRBJ1-1 TRBV19 NA TGTGCCAGTATGACCGGGACAGGGCGGTTGGTGAACACTGAAGCTTTCTTT CASMTGTGRLVNTEAFF
TRBD1 TRBJ2-1 TRBV11-2 NA TGTGCCAGCAGCCCGACGCCGGGACAGACCTTACCAAATGAGCAGTTCTTC CASSPTPGQTLPNEQFF
TRBD1 TRBJ2-7 TRBV15 NA TGTGCCACCAGCCTACGGGACAGGGGCGAGCAGTACTTC CATSLRDRGEQYF
NA TRBJ1-5 TRBV5-6 NA TGTGCCAGCAGCTTTTCGGACAGACTAAATCAGCCCCAGCATTTT CASSFSDRLNQPQHF
TRBD1 TRBJ2-1 TRBV25-1 NA TGTGCCAGCAGTGACGTTGAGGGTGGACAGGGGTACAATGAGCAGTTCTTC CASSDVEGGQGYNEQFF
NA TRBJ1-1 TRBV7-9 NA TGTGCCAGCAGCTTAGCCATGAACACTGAAGCTTTCTTT CASSLAMNTEAFF
TRBD1 TRBJ1-1 TRBV28 NA TGTGCCAGCAGACCCCTGGGACAGATGAACACTGAAGCTTTCTTT CASRPLGQMNTEAFF
TRBD2 TRBJ2-7 TRBV10-3 few TGTGCCACTTTAGCGGGAGATGGCTACGAGCAGTACTTC CATLAGDGYEQYF
TRBD2 TRBJ2-1 TRBV13 NA TGTGCCAGCAGCTTAATAGCGGGAGGGGGGAATGAGCAGTTCTTC CASSLIAGGGNEQFF
NA TRBJ2-3 TRBV10-3 NA TGTGCCATCAGTGAGTCGGCGCGGAGAAGCACAGATACGCAGTATTTT CAISESARRSTDTQYF
NA TRBJ2-7 TRBV7-8 NA TGTGCCAGCAGCGGGGAGGTCGGCTCCTACGAGCAGTACTTC CASSGEVGSYEQYF
NA TRBJ2-7 TRBV6-5 NA TGTGCCAGCGGTATTTCCCTATCAAACGAGCAGTACTTC CASGISLSNEQYF
NA TRBJ1-1 TRBV27 once TGTGCCAGCAGTTTAACCAGGGACACTGAAGCTTTCTTT CASSLTRDTEAFF
NA TRBJ1-1 TRBV28 once TGTGCCAGCAGTCCCATTACAGCGAACACTGAAGCTTTCTTT CASSPITANTEAFF
TRBD1 TRBJ1-1 TRBV16 NA TGTGCCAGCAGCCACCCGGACAGGACTAACACTGAAGCTTTCTTT CASSHPDRTNTEAFF